The T cell receptor beta chain under discussion was sequenced for a study of control samples from healthy donors and cancer patients. The table came from immunoSEQ multiplex PCR; TCRdb's copy has only in-frame clones and leaves some out. The repertoire includes 150,000 to 170,000 clones, around 95% of them detected once, and approximately 5.7% sits in the top ten. Germline CDR1 MNHNS, CDR2 SASEGT. Trimming pared 2 bases from V and 1 base from J, leaving 6 bases between. CDR3 length: 13 amino acids. V gene TRBV6-1 combines with J gene TRBJ2-7, with D perhaps TRBD1 (5 bases). The specimen sequenced was blood. The clonotype comes from a man aged 40-50 years in good health. The CDR3 reads CASSEYRSYEQYF. CDR3 sequence (DNA): TGTGCCAGCAGTGAATACAGGTCCTACGAGCAGTACTTC.